This passage covers 23 T cell receptor beta chains from one sample sequenced in a study of shared clonotypes between healthy human individuals. The table came from immunoSEQ multiplex PCR; TCRdb's copy has only in-frame clones and leaves some out. The repertoire holds hundreds of thousands of clones, with more than 70% as singletons. Material: memory CD4+ T cells sorted from blood. Indicated subset: CD45RA-negative fraction. The receptors originated from a woman under 40 in good health.

The V gene is TRBV5-1, the J gene TRBJ2-3; 7 positions agree with TRBD1. Trimming cost V 0 bases and J 2 bases; bases outside gene matches: 6. The length of the CDR3 is 16 residues. Germline V lookup: CDR1 SGHRS, CDR2 YFSETQ. Written as DNA, the CDR3 is TGCGCCAGCAGCTTGGCAACAGGGGTTGTCACAGATACGCAGTATTTT. Amino acid sequence: CASSLATGVVTDTQYF.

This rearrangement joins TRBV21-1 to TRBJ2-3; whether TRBD2, the table's D call, matches the DNA was not checked. TRBV21-1 is a listed pseudogene. This CDR3 is built from 16 residues. CDR3 in amino acids: CASSKANSGSTDTQYF. CDR3 coding DNA: TGTGCCAGCAGCAAAGCGAATAGCGGTAGCACAGATACGCAGTATTTT.

The CDR3 sequence is CASSQASGRQETQYF. DNA for the CDR3: TGCGCCAGCAGCCAAGCTAGCGGGAGACAAGAGACCCAGTACTTC. The chain uses TRBV4-1 and TRBJ2-5, with TRBD2 matching 10 bases. The J segment lost 2 bases and the V segment lost 1 base, leaving 1 base of the junction unmatched. This CDR3 comprises 15 residues. The germline V gene encodes CDR1 MGHRA and CDR2 YSYEKL.

This clone was detected only a few times. The rearrangement links TRBV2 to TRBJ2-1; no clear D. In germline, CDR1 is SNHLY, CDR2 FYNNEI. The CDR3 runs to 12 residues. Trimming shortened V by 6 bases and J by 7 bases, and 10 bases separated the two germline ends. CDR3 sequence (DNA): TGTGCCAGCAGCCCCGACTCTAATGAGCAGTTCTTC. Translation gives CASSPDSNEQFF.

This clone has more than one count but fewer than ten. The J gene is TRBJ2-1, the V gene TRBV5-1; D is tentatively TRBD1 or TRBD2 (6 bases each). Between the trimmed V and J ends, which lost 4 bases and 7 bases, there was a span of 18 bases. In germline, CDR1 is SGHRS, CDR2 YFSETQ. The CDR3 runs 15 residues. CDR3 loop: CASSPRGAGVNEQFF. CDR3 nucleotide sequence: TGCGCCAGCAGCCCAAGGGGGGCAGGGGTGAATGAGCAGTTCTTC.

The table lists this clone with a count of one. The V call is TRBV28, the J call TRBJ2-3, with D possibly being TRBD2 (6 bases). The length of the CDR3 is 15 residues. V lost 5 bases to trimming and J lost 3 bases, with 15 bases between them. Germline-derived CDR1 and CDR2 are MDHEN and SYDVKM. The chain's CDR3 is CASSPGGDLTDTQYF. The CDR3 DNA follows: TGTGCCAGCAGTCCCGGGGGAGATCTGACAGATACGCAGTATTTT.

This clone was found a few times. The rearrangement links TRBV10-1 to TRBJ1-5, with D perhaps matching TRBD1 (5 bases). This CDR3 region has 16 residues. In germline, CDR1 is WNHNN, CDR2 SYGVQD (reference sequence). Trimming pared 2 bases from V and 2 bases from J, leaving 13 bases between. The CDR3, as DNA: TGCGCCAGCAGTGAGAGGGACCTACGAGGCAATCAGCCCCAGCATTTT. Protein sequence: CASSERDLRGNQPQHF.

Only one count was recorded for this clone. V usage is TRBV6-1 and J usage is TRBJ1-5, with D possibly matching TRBD1 (5 bases). Germline assignment: CDR1 MNHNS and CDR2 SASEGT. This CDR3 comprises 15 residues. Trimming took 7 bases from V and 3 from J, leaving 16 bases between them. CDR3: CASTPPGGDNQPQHF. For the CDR3, the DNA is TGTGCCAGCACCCCTCCGGGGGGGGACAATCAGCCCCAGCATTTT.

J is TRBJ2-7 and V is TRBV6-1; D is perhaps TRBD1 (6 bases). Germline V lookup: CDR1 MNHNS, CDR2 SASEGT. The V end was cut by 1 base, the J end by 7 bases, with 14 bases between. This CDR3 spans 14 amino acids. DNA for the CDR3: TGTGCCAGCAGTGAAGGTGGGGTGAGGGGGGAGCAGTACTTC. Translating gives CASSEGGVRGEQYF.

The rearrangement links TRBV6-5 to TRBJ1-5; unclear D gene. Deletions cut 3 bases from V and 4 bases from J, with 7 bases between. The V gene's germline CDR1 is MNHEY and CDR2 SVGAGI. This CDR3 is built from 13 residues. CDR3 amino acids: CASSYVFNQPQHF. The CDR3 nucleotides are TGTGCCAGCAGTTATGTTTTTAATCAGCCCCAGCATTTT.

The rearrangement links TRBV30 to TRBJ1-2; TRBD1 might be the D (6 bases). Trimming took 3 bases from V and 2 from J, leaving 13 bases between them. There are 14 residues in the CDR3. CDR1 is GTSNPN, CDR2 SVGIG, per germline (reference sequence). The CDR3 DNA is TGTGCCTGGAGAACAGGGATTGGGAACTATGGCTACACCTTC. Its protein is CAWRTGIGNYGYTF.

This chain uses TRBV7-6 with TRBJ2-3, with D perhaps TRBD2 (5 bases). The V gene's germline CDR1 is SGHVS and CDR2 FNYEAQ. The CDR3 is made up of 14 amino acids. The ends were cut back, 0 bases at V and 5 bases at J, with 9 bases in the middle. The CDR3 region is CASSLAGEVDTQYF. DNA for the CDR3: TGTGCCAGCAGCTTAGCGGGAGAGGTAGATACGCAGTATTTT.

The chain carries TRBV5-1 and TRBJ2-2; D may correspond to TRBD1 or TRBD2 (5 bases each). Trimming stripped 1 base from V and 0 bases from J, with 10 bases between. Germline CDR1 is SGHRS and CDR2 is YFSETQ. The length of the CDR3 is 16 residues. As DNA, the CDR3 is TGCGCCAGCAGCTTGTCAGGGACGACGAACACCGGGGAGCTGTTTTTT. Protein: CASSLSGTTNTGELFF.

This clone was counted between two and nine times. Since a much larger clone is just one base distant, this may be a read error. The sample has other DNA sequences that encode this CDR3 too. The chain has TRBV2 and TRBJ2-7; D is uncertain. The V gene's germline CDR1 is SNHLY and CDR2 FYNNEI. Trimming removed 6 bases from V and 3 bases from J, with 6 bases in between. The CDR3 is made up of 11 amino acids. The CDR3 sequence: CASSAVYEQYF. The CDR3 region has the DNA TGTGCCAGCAGCGCGGTCTACGAGCAGTACTTC.

This clone was found a few times. This chain uses TRBV5-1 with TRBJ2-3; either TRBD1 or TRBD2 may supply D (6 bases each). V was cut by 4 bases and J by 6 bases, with 18 bases left in between. CDR3 size: 15 residues. The germline V gene encodes CDR1 SGHRS and CDR2 YFSETQ. In DNA, the CDR3 is TGCGCCAGCAGCCCAAAGGGGGGCTTCAAGGATACGCAGTATTTT. It translates to CASSPKGGFKDTQYF.

The V call is TRBV7-9, the J call TRBJ2-1; D not certain. Trimming cost V 3 bases and J 7 bases, with 13 bases left between them. The CDR3 extends over 14 amino acids. In germline, CDR1 is SEHNR, CDR2 FQNEAQ (reference sequence). CDR3 DNA: TGTGCCAGCAGCTTGGCCACCGTCCCAAATGAGCAGTTCTTC. It yields the protein CASSLATVPNEQFF.

The rearrangement uses TRBV19 and TRBJ2-2; TRBD2 matches at 8 bases. V lost 4 bases, J lost 6 bases, and 4 bases stayed unmatched. The length of the CDR3 is 14 residues. The V gene's germline CDR1 is LNHDA and CDR2 SQIVND (reference sequence). The CDR3 is CASSRGLVAGELFF. Here the CDR3 DNA reads TGTGCCAGTAGTAGGGGACTAGTCGCCGGGGAGCTGTTTTTT.

V and J are TRBV6-5 and TRBJ1-1, with D tentatively TRBD1 (5 bases). The CDR3 extends over 13 amino acids. Per the germline V gene, CDR1 is MNHEY and CDR2 is SVGAGI. V was shortened by 6 bases and J by 1 base, with 9 bases between the two germline ends. CDR3 amino acids: CASRGASNTEAFF. The CDR3 DNA reads as TGTGCCAGCAGAGGGGCCTCGAACACTGAAGCTTTCTTT.

The chain has TRBV11-2 and TRBJ2-7; 9 nucleotides align to TRBD2. CDR1 and CDR2 from the germline V gene are SGHAT and FQNNGV. This CDR3 contains 15 residues. With V trimmed by 4 bases and J by 1 base, 5 bases remained unmatched. Here the CDR3 DNA reads TGTGCCAGCAGCTCTTATAGCGGGAGATCCTACGAGCAGTACTTC. Protein sequence: CASSSYSGRSYEQYF. Using reference TRBV11-2 and TRBJ2-7 for the parts outside the CDR3, the full variable domain is EAGVAQSPRYKIIEKRQSVAFWCNPISGHATLYWYQQILGQGPKLLIQFQNNGVVDDSQLPKDRFSAERLKGVDSTLKIQPAKLEDSAVYLCASSSYSGRSYEQYFGPGTRLTVT.

This clone was observed a single time. V is TRBV27 and J is TRBJ1-2, with 7 bases matching TRBD1. The length of the CDR3 is 14 residues. V dropped 2 bases and J dropped 4; count of bases not matched to a gene: 4. Germline loops: CDR1 MNHEY, CDR2 SMNVEV (reference sequence). DNA for the CDR3: TGTGCCAGCAGTTTAGACAGGGCCCGCTATGGCTACACCTTC. The encoded protein is CASSLDRARYGYTF.

Concerning this clone: Other DNA sequences in this sample translate to the same CDR3. The chain links TRBV6-4 to TRBJ2-1, with 8 bases that match TRBD2. Germline V gives CDR1 MRHNA, CDR2 SNTAGT. This CDR3 region has 14 residues. The V gene end was trimmed by 3 bases and the J gene end by 4 bases; junction bases not matched to a gene: 2. As DNA, the CDR3 is TGTGCCAGCAGTGAGTTAGCGGGATACAATGAGCAGTTCTTC. It yields the protein CASSELAGYNEQFF.

This clone has just one count. The chain joins TRBV27 to TRBJ2-7; the match to TRBD2 covers 7 bases. V shed 6 bases, J shed 2 bases, and the junction held 7 bases outside the gene matches. The CDR3 loop spans 14 amino acids. CDR1 MNHEY and CDR2 SMNVEV come from the germline V gene (reference sequence). The CDR3 loop is CASSLSAGAYEQYF. The DNA for the CDR3 is TGTGCCAGCAGCTTAAGTGCGGGGGCCTACGAGCAGTACTTC.

The chain uses TRBV28 and TRBJ1-2, with 8 bases aligning to TRBD1. This CDR3 spans 14 amino acids. Per the germline V gene, CDR1 is MDHEN and CDR2 is SYDVKM. V lost 4 bases, J lost 5 bases, and 6 bases stayed unmatched. For the CDR3, the DNA is TGTGCCAGCAGTTCTCTAGACAGGGGATATGGCTACACCTTC. It specifies CASSSLDRGYGYTF.